A single sample gave rise to the 15 T cell receptor beta chains below, sequenced in a study of tumor-infiltrating lymphocytes in primary liver carcinoma. Germline DNA was also extracted, with blood RNA taken from unsorted whole blood. TCR beta cDNA was reverse-transcribed from approximately 0.45 ug of total RNA. The reaction used a constant-region primer and ProtoScript II reverse transcriptase. Employing slightly modified ARM-PCR, three nested multiplex PCR rounds were run, and these gave rise to the TCR beta libraries. Rounds one and two of PCR, each of about 10 cycles, were primed with TRBV1-TRBV30 forward primers and a C-beta reverse primer. TCRdb re-analysed the multiplex PCR reads in MiXCR, keeping a single row per CDR3 protein. This table holds about 320,000 distinct CDR3 sequences, roughly two thirds found once. The specimen was peripheral blood. These receptors all come from a man in his forties with primary liver carcinoma and hepatitis B virus infection.

On this clonotype itself: At one boundary the junction diverges from the germline segment, which might be a read error. The gene calls are TRBV6-5 and TRBJ2-7, with TRBD2 matching 13 bases. In germline, CDR1 is MNHEY, CDR2 SVGAGI. This CDR3 is built from 17 residues. In DNA, the CDR3 is TGTGCCAGCAGCCTGGGACTAGCGGGGTATAACTCCTACAAGCAGTACTTC. Amino acids: CASSLGLAGYNSYKQYF.

With regard to this clonotype: One end of the junction fails to match germline, which may point to a read error. This chain joins TRBV5-1 and TRBJ2-6; 7 bases agree with TRBD1. Germline assignment: CDR1 SGHRS and CDR2 YFSETQ. The CDR3 is made up of 15 amino acids. For the CDR3, the DNA is TGCGCCAGCAGCCAAGGGACAGCTGGGGCCATCGTCCTGACTTTC. It is translated as CASSQGTAGAIVLTF. Full variable domain (missing parts from reference TRBV5-1 and TRBJ2-6): KAGVTQTPRYLIKTRGQQVTLSCSPISGHRSVSWYQQTPGQGLQFLFEYFSETQRNKGNFPGRFSGRQFSNSRSEMNVSTLELGDSALYLCASSQGTAGAIVLTFGAGSRLTVL.

As regards this clonotype: The CDR3 ends on some other residue instead of the conserved phenylalanine or tryptophan, so this is likely a read error. V usage is TRBV6-2 or TRBV6-3 and J usage is TRBJ1-1, with D uncertain. The CDR3 runs to 13 residues. CDR1 MNHEY and CDR2 SVGEGT come from the germline V gene. The V end lost 8 bases, the J end lost 4 bases, and 14 bases lay between the germline ends. CDR3 loop: CASGLGWITEAFY. The CDR3 DNA reads TGTGCCAGCGGCTTGGGCTGGATCACTGAAGCTTTCTAT.

The chain carries TRBV5-1 and TRBJ2-7, with D perhaps TRBD1 (5 bases). The V gene's germline CDR1 is SGHRS and CDR2 YFSETQ. V lost 4 bases and J lost 5, with 16 bases in between. The CDR3 consists of 14 residues. The chain's CDR3 is CASSLDGQGDEQYF. CDR3 sequence (DNA): TGCGCCAGCAGCCTGGACGGGCAGGGCGACGAGCAGTACTTC.

With regard to this clonotype: Here the CDR3 omits its conserved ending phenylalanine or tryptophan, so a read error is the likely source. The CDR3: CAWSVDENTEAFL. The CDR3 DNA reads TGTGCCTGGAGTGTAGATGAGAACACTGAAGCTTTCCTT. J is TRBJ1-1 and V is TRBV30, with D uncertain. V lost 0 bases, J lost 1 base, and 6 bases lay in between. CDR1 and CDR2 (germline): GTSNPN, SVGIG (reference sequence). The CDR3 extends over 13 amino acids.

In the case of this clonotype: At one end, the junction sequence differs from germline, possibly due to a read error. The chain joins TRBV4-3 to TRBJ2-1; D remains unclear. The CDR3 has 16 amino acids. CDR1 and CDR2 (germline): LGHNA, YSLEER. The CDR3 protein is CASSQNLVSPYNEQLF. As DNA, the CDR3 is TGCGCCAGCAGCCAAAATCTGGTTTCCCCCTACAATGAGCAGCTCTTC.

The chain recombines TRBV6-6 with TRBJ1-6; 8 bases are shared with TRBD1. Looked up from germline, CDR1 is MNHNY and CDR2 is SVGAGI (reference sequence). The V segment lost 7 bases and the J segment 7 bases; nucleotides outside the gene matches: 6. The CDR3 loop spans 14 amino acids. CDR3 protein: CASTHTGGNSPLHF. The CDR3 coding sequence is TGTGCCAGCACCCACACAGGGGGAAATTCACCCCTCCACTTT.

As to this clonotype: At one boundary the junction diverges from the germline segment, which might be a read error. The chain recombines TRBV4-3 with TRBJ1-1; possible D gene TRBD1, 5 bases. The CDR3 length is 13 residues. The germline gives CDR1 LGHNA, CDR2 YSLEER. CDR3 residues: CASSQMTDTEAFF. CDR3 DNA sequence: TGTGCCAGCAGCCAAATGACAGACACTGAAGCTTTCTTT.

A word on this clonotype: At one boundary the junction diverges from the germline segment, which might be a read error. The chain has TRBV5-1 and TRBJ2-6, with 7 bases that match TRBD1. CDR1 is SGHRS, CDR2 YFSETQ, per germline. This CDR3 is 18 amino acids long. The CDR3 here is CASSLSGTVSSGANILTF. Written as DNA, the CDR3 is TGCGCCAGCAGCTTGAGTGGGACAGTCAGCTCTGGGGCCAACATCCTGACTTTC.

The chain employs TRBV9 and TRBJ2-1; 9 bases are a match to TRBD2. The length of the CDR3 is 17 residues. CDR1 and CDR2 from the germline V gene are SGDLS and YYNGEE. After removal of 0 bases from V and 5 bases from J, the junction contained 9 bases not matched to a gene. This chain's CDR3 is CASSVDGSGRSNNEQFF. The DNA for the CDR3 is TGTGCCAGCAGCGTAGATGGCAGCGGGAGGAGCAACAATGAGCAGTTCTTC. Drawing the rest from reference TRBV9 and TRBJ2-1, the complete variable domain is DSGVTQTPKHLITATGQRVTLRCSPRSGDLSVYWYQQSLDQGLQFLIQYYNGEERAKGNILERFSAQQFPDLHSELNLSSLELGDSALYFCASSVDGSGRSNNEQFFGPGTRLTVL.

As concerns this clonotype: A much larger clone lies a single base off, so this may be a read error. This rearrangement joins TRBV5-4 to TRBJ1-1, with D possibly matching TRBD1 (5 bases). Germline-derived CDR1 and CDR2 are SGHNT and YYREEE (reference sequence). The length of the CDR3 is 14 residues. In DNA form, the CDR3 reads TGTGTCAGCAGCTCCGGGACGGGAAACACTGAAGCTTTCTTT. It encodes CVSSSGTGNTEAFF.

The chain combines TRBV6-6 with TRBJ1-1; D gene unclear. Germline CDR1 reads MNHNY; CDR2 reads SVGAGI (reference sequence). Trimming removed 2 bases at V and 8 bases at J, with 6 bases between. CDR3 length: 11 amino acids. CDR3 sequence (DNA): TGTGCCAGCAGTTACCAGGCGGAAGCTTTCTTT. Residues: CASSYQAEAFF.

Comment on this clonotype: A much larger clone lies a single base off, so this may be a read error. The J gene is TRBJ2-1, the V gene TRBV6-1, with D maybe TRBD2 (6 bases). From germline, CDR1 is MNHNS and CDR2 SASEGT. The CDR3 totals 13 residues. V gave up 2 bases and J gave up 13 bases, with 15 bases separating them. Here the CDR3 reads CASSETRRLVQFF. The DNA of the CDR3 is TGTGCCAGCAGTGAAACAAGGAGACTAGTACAGTTCTTC.

With respect to this clonotype: It may be a read error: a sequence one base away is much more abundant. The conserved closing phenylalanine or tryptophan is absent in this CDR3, likely reflecting a read error. V and J are TRBV5-4 and TRBJ2-7; no clear D. Trimming removed 0 bases from V and 0 bases from J, with 7 bases in between. This CDR3 comprises 14 residues. The germline V gene encodes CDR1 SGHNT and CDR2 YYREEE (reference sequence). The CDR3 DNA reads TGTGCCAGCAGCTTGGATGTTATCTCCTACGAGCAGTACCTC. Residues: CASSLDVISYEQYL.

On this clonotype: The junction departs from the called germline gene at one end, perhaps through a read error. The CDR3 sequence is CARMRGNNSPLHF. DNA for the CDR3: TGCGCCAGAATGCGGGGAAATAATTCACCCCTCCACTTT. The rearrangement uses TRBV6-2 or TRBV6-3 and TRBJ1-6; D uncertain. Germline V lookup: CDR1 MNHEY, CDR2 SVGEGT. The CDR3 spans 13 residues.